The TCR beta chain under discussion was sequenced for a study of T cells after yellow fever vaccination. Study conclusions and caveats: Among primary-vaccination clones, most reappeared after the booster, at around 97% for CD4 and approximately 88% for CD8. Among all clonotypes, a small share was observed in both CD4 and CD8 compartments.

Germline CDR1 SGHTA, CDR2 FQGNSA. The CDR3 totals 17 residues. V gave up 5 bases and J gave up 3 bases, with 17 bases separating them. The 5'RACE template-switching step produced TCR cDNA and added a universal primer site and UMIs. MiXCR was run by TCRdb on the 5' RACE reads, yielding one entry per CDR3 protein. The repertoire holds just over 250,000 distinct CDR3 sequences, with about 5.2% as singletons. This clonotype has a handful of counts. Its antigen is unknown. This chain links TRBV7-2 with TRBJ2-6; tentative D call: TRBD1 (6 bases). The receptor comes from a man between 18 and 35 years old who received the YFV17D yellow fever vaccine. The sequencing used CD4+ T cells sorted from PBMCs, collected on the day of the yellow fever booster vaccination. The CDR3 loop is CASSLTGPTVGANVLTF. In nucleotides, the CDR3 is TGTGCCAGCAGCCTGACAGGCCCAACGGTTGGGGCCAACGTCCTGACTTTC.